What follows are 20 T cell receptor beta chains derived from one specimen sequenced in a study of blood T cell repertoires in COVID-19. Produced via immunoSEQ multiplex PCR; TCRdb's table is partial and in-frame only. Of 160,000 or so clones in the sample, approximately 93% are singletons; the top ten hold 2%. The source material was peripheral blood. Every receptor here comes from a woman between 55 and 75 years old with COVID-19, enrolled during active disease.

This clone was counted between two and nine times. The chain links TRBV29-1 to TRBJ1-2; a weak D match, TRBD1 (6 bases). This CDR3 is 15 amino acids long. Trimming took 4 bases from V and 5 from J, leaving 20 bases between them. Per the germline V gene, CDR1 is SQVTM and CDR2 is ANQGSEA. CDR3 amino acids: CSVAGTPTSGYGYTF. The CDR3 DNA follows: TGCAGCGTTGCTGGGACACCGACGTCTGGGTATGGCTACACCTTC.

CDR3 DNA: TGTGCCAGCTCACCAACGACAGGGCAAGAGACCCAGTACTTC. Encoded protein: CASSPTTGQETQYF. This rearrangement joins TRBV18 to TRBJ2-5; 7 positions agree with TRBD1. Germline values: CDR1 KGHSH, CDR2 LQKENI. V was clipped by 2 bases and J by 2 bases; unmatched bases: 2. This CDR3 region has 14 residues.

The V gene is TRBV10-3, the J gene TRBJ2-1; 9 bases align to TRBD2. Trimming removed 8 bases from V and 4 bases from J; junction bases left unmatched: 6. Germline CDR1 reads ENHRY; CDR2 reads SYGVKD. The CDR3 runs 14 residues. CDR3 DNA: TGTGCCATCCAGGGAGCGGGGGGATACAATGAGCAGTTCTTC. Translated: CAIQGAGGYNEQFF.

This clone was picked up one time. The rearrangement uses TRBV18 and TRBJ1-1, with a possible D match to TRBD1 (6 bases). Germline CDR1 and CDR2: KGHSH and LQKENI. CDR3 size: 15 residues. Trimming removed 2 bases from V and 7 bases from J, with 17 bases in between. Written as DNA, the CDR3 is TGTGCCAGCTCACCAATCGAGGCAGGGGTGGGTGAAGCTTTCTTT. It specifies CASSPIEAGVGEAFF.

This rearrangement joins TRBV6-5 to TRBJ2-7, with TRBD2 as a possible D gene (6 bases). From germline, CDR1 is MNHEY and CDR2 SVGAGI. There are 15 residues in the CDR3. The V and J ends lost 6 bases and 0 bases respectively, with 15 bases between them. As DNA, the CDR3 is TGTGCCAGCAGCCTGGGCGGGGAAAACTCCTACGAGCAGTACTTC. Protein product: CASSLGGENSYEQYF.

The chain uses TRBV27 and TRBJ2-2; 12 bases line up with TRBD2. The V and J ends lost 7 bases and 2 bases, in that order; junction bases with no gene match: 5. CDR3 size: 16 residues. The V gene's germline CDR1 is MNHEY and CDR2 SMNVEV (reference sequence). The CDR3 protein is CASKLAGGFNTGELFF. The CDR3, as DNA: TGTGCCAGCAAACTAGCGGGGGGATTTAACACCGGGGAGCTGTTTTTT.

The CDR3 spells CASSRSVAVVITGELFF. CDR3 DNA sequence: TGTGCCAGCAGCCGCTCTGTCGCAGTCGTTATCACCGGGGAGCTGTTTTTT. The rearrangement links TRBV3-1 (or the pseudogene TRBV3-2) to TRBJ2-2; D uncertain. Germline V lookup: CDR1 LGHDT, CDR2 YNNKEL (reference sequence). The CDR3 covers 17 residues. With 4 bases removed from V and 4 bases from J, the gap between germline ends came to 19 bases.

The CDR3 sequence: CASSLAGEGKLFF. As DNA, the CDR3 is TGTGCCAGCAGCTTGGCAGGGGAGGGAAAACTGTTTTTT. This chain connects TRBV5-4 to TRBJ1-4, with a possible D match to TRBD1 (6 bases). CDR3 size: 13 residues. V was cut by 0 bases and J by 10 bases, with 10 bases left in between. Germline CDR1 reads SGHNT; CDR2 reads YYREEE (reference sequence).

This sequence joins TRBV5-1 and TRBJ2-1; 9 positions match TRBD1. Per germline, CDR1 SGHRS and CDR2 YFSETQ. The CDR3 sequence is 15 residues long. After removal of 4 bases from V and 7 bases from J, the junction contained 9 bases not matched to a gene. This chain's CDR3 is CASSLGQGRENEQFF. DNA of the CDR3: TGCGCCAGCAGCCTGGGACAGGGCAGGGAAAATGAGCAGTTCTTC.

The chain employs TRBV19 and TRBJ1-1; D is possibly TRBD1 (6 bases). This CDR3 spans 16 amino acids. Germline assignment: CDR1 LNHDA and CDR2 SQIVND (reference sequence). V dropped 3 bases and J dropped 2 bases, with 16 bases sitting between them. CDR3 nucleotide sequence: TGTGCCAGTAGTATGACTCGGCGGGGGCGCAACACTGAAGCTTTCTTT. Its translation: CASSMTRRGRNTEAFF. Full variable domain (rest looked up from reference TRBV19 and TRBJ1-1): DGGITQSPKYLFRKEGQNVTLSCEQNLNHDAMYWYRQDPGQGLRLIYYSQIVNDFQKGDIAEGYSVSREKKESFPLTVTSAQKNPTAFYLCASSMTRRGRNTEAFFGQGTRLTVV.

This chain uses TRBV27 with TRBJ2-5, with TRBD1 matching 7 bases. Germline trimming cut 8 bases from V and 7 bases from J; bases unmatched to any gene: 13. CDR1 and CDR2 (germline): MNHEY, SMNVEV (reference sequence). The CDR3 runs 14 residues. Written as DNA, the CDR3 is TGTGCCAGCTGGGGGACAGACCAAGGATGGACCCAGTACTTC. Translation: CASWGTDQGWTQYF.

Here the CDR3 DNA reads TGTGCCACCGAGTCCGGGACAGGGGGCTCCGGGGAGCTGTTTTTT. Protein product: CATESGTGGSGELFF. V gene TRBV19 combines with J gene TRBJ2-2, with 12 bases aligning to TRBD1. Germline CDR1 LNHDA, CDR2 SQIVND (reference sequence). The ends lost 10 bases at V and 6 bases at J; junction bases unmatched: 9. The CDR3 is 15 residues long.

This rearrangement joins TRBV11-2 to TRBJ1-1; 9 bases are shared with TRBD1. Germline CDR1 SGHAT, CDR2 FQNNGV. With V trimmed by 4 bases and J by 3 bases, 12 bases remained unmatched. The CDR3 is 17 amino acids. DNA for the CDR3: TGTGCCAGCAGCTCCTTGGGACAGGGACTCGGGGACACTGAAGCTTTCTTT. This codes for CASSSLGQGLGDTEAFF.

The gene calls are TRBV29-1 and TRBJ2-7, with D hard to call. Germline V gene sequence: CDR1 SQVTM, CDR2 ANQGSEA. CDR3 size: 12 residues. The ends were cut back, 6 bases at V and 5 bases at J, with 14 bases in the middle. CDR3 DNA: TGCAGCGTAAGTTGGAGTGACGACGAGCAGTACTTC. Amino acid sequence: CSVSWSDDEQYF.

The chain has TRBV12-3 or TRBV12-4 and TRBJ1-4, with a weak D call TRBD1 (6 bases). V shed 6 bases and J shed 7 bases, with 12 bases lying between them. The CDR3 runs 13 residues. The CDR3 DNA reads TGTGCCAGCAGGACCAGGGGCACTGAAAAACTGTTTTTT. It encodes CASRTRGTEKLFF.

The V call is TRBV3-1 (or the pseudogene TRBV3-2), the J call TRBJ1-1; unclear D gene. Germline-derived CDR1 and CDR2 are LGHDT and YNNKEL (reference sequence). The CDR3 covers 12 residues. V was pared by 3 bases and J by 9 bases, with 11 bases between. The CDR3 reads CASSHEQRKAFF. The CDR3 region has the DNA TGTGCCAGCAGCCATGAGCAGCGGAAAGCTTTCTTT.

The rearrangement links TRBV3-1 (or the pseudogene TRBV3-2) to TRBJ2-5; 7 nucleotides match TRBD1. The germline gives CDR1 LGHDT, CDR2 YNNKEL (reference sequence). The V and J ends lost 3 bases and 5 bases, in that order; junction bases with no gene match: 6. The CDR3 spans 14 residues. CDR3 DNA sequence: TGTGCCAGCAGCCACGACAGGGACGAGGAGACCCAGTACTTC. Protein sequence: CASSHDRDEETQYF.

The rearrangement joins TRBV4-1 to TRBJ1-3; D perhaps matches TRBD1 (5 bases). From germline, CDR1 is MGHRA and CDR2 YSYEKL. Deletions cut 2 bases from V and 2 bases from J, with 7 bases between. CDR3 length: 14 amino acids. CDR3 amino acids: CASSQRQTGNTIYF. In DNA, the CDR3 is TGCGCCAGCAGCCAACGACAGACTGGAAACACCATATATTTT.

The V call is TRBV15, the J call TRBJ1-2; D ambiguous. Between the trimmed V and J ends, which lost 1 base and 8 bases, there was a span of 14 bases. CDR3 length: 14 residues. Germline CDR1 is LNHNV and CDR2 is YYDKDF (reference sequence). The CDR3 loop reads CATSRGRAREGYTF. In DNA, the CDR3 is TGTGCCACCAGCAGAGGACGGGCCCGGGAAGGCTACACCTTC.

This sequence joins TRBV7-9 and TRBJ2-1; 10 bases fit TRBD2. This CDR3 spans 16 amino acids. V was pared by 5 bases and J by 7 bases, with 11 bases of the junction left unmatched. Germline V lookup: CDR1 SEHNR, CDR2 FQNEAQ (reference sequence). The CDR3, as DNA: TGTGCCAGCAGCCAGAATCCGGGACTAGCGCGAAATGAGCAGTTCTTC. As protein: CASSQNPGLARNEQFF.